These 13 T cell receptor beta chains were all obtained from the same sample, sequenced in a study of CD8 T cells in ankylosing spondylitis. Points from the study as a whole: A TCR beta motif of fewer than ten highly homologous variants appeared characteristic of ankylosing spondylitis blood.

Each CDR3 protein gets one entry after TCRdb re-called the 5' RACE reads with MiXCR. Of 670,000 or so distinct CDR3 sequences in the sample, roughly 20% were seen once. Their specific antigens are unknown. The sample was blood, either unsorted or a sorted T cell fraction (not recorded which). The receptors derive from a male donor with ankylosing spondylitis.

For the CDR3, the DNA is TGTGCCAGCAGTATACTAGCGGGGGGTTCCAATGAGCAGTTCTTC. Its protein product is CASSILAGGSNEQFF. The genes are TRBV6-5 and TRBJ2-1; 12 bases line up with TRBD2. CDR1 MNHEY and CDR2 SVGAGI come from the germline V gene. The V gene end was trimmed by 5 bases and the J gene end by 6 bases; junction bases not matched to a gene: 5. This CDR3 region has 15 residues.

This clonotype has more than one count but fewer than ten. The chain is built from TRBV30 and TRBJ2-7; 7 bases line up with TRBD2. The CDR3 loop spans 13 amino acids. Germline CDR1 GTSNPN, CDR2 SVGIG (reference sequence). V shed 4 bases and J 6 bases; nucleotides not matched to a gene: 9. CDR3 nucleotide sequence: TGTGCCTGGATTCCGGGAGGAATTTTCGAGCAGTACTTC. This encodes CAWIPGGIFEQYF.

The rearrangement links TRBV7-9 to TRBJ2-7, with D possibly TRBD2 on 5 matching bases. V lost 5 bases and J 5 bases, leaving 13 bases between the germline ends. The CDR3 is made up of 13 amino acids. Germline CDR1 and CDR2: SEHNR and FQNEAQ (reference sequence). CDR3 amino acids: CASSPGIPNEQYF. Here the CDR3 DNA reads TGTGCCAGCAGCCCCGGGATCCCGAACGAGCAGTACTTC.

This clonotype was recorded at least ten times. This sequence joins TRBV18 and TRBJ1-4; D gene ambiguous. Trimming took off 3 bases at V and 8 bases at J, with 13 bases between the two ends. This CDR3 region has 14 residues. Germline loops: CDR1 KGHSH, CDR2 LQKENI. The CDR3 spells CASSPRPDGEKLFF. As DNA, the CDR3 is TGTGCCAGCTCACCCCGTCCCGACGGGGAAAAACTGTTTTTT.

This clonotype has just a few counts. The chain combines TRBV29-1 with TRBJ2-5, with no clear D. V lost 7 bases and J lost 5, with 14 bases in between. The V gene's germline CDR1 is SQVTM and CDR2 ANQGSEA. The CDR3 contains 12 residues. The CDR3 is CSGDLGYETQYF. The DNA for the CDR3 is TGCAGCGGGGATCTAGGGTACGAGACCCAGTACTTC.

A few counts support this clonotype. J is TRBJ2-7 and V is TRBV18; TRBD2 matches at 9 bases. Germline assignment: CDR1 KGHSH and CDR2 LQKENI. The CDR3 has 15 residues. Losses at the gene ends were 2 bases for V and 0 bases for J; bases not matched to a gene: 2. CDR3 DNA sequence: TGTGCCAGCTCACCATCGACTAGCGGCTCCTACGAGCAGTACTTC. Protein product: CASSPSTSGSYEQYF.

This clonotype was picked up a small number of times. The chain links TRBV6-5 to TRBJ2-3; TRBD2 matches 11 bases. This CDR3 region has 18 residues. V shed 3 bases, J shed 0 bases, and the junction held 8 bases outside the gene matches. Germline CDR1 reads MNHEY; CDR2 reads SVGAGI. The CDR3 bases are TGTGCCAGCAGTTATTACGCTAGCGGGAGGACTAGCACAGATACGCAGTATTTT. This sequence encodes CASSYYASGRTSTDTQYF.

About this clonotype itself: A much more abundant neighbour one base away suggests this may be a read error. The chain carries TRBV4-3 and TRBJ2-7, with TRBD2 matching 7 bases. Germline CDR1 and CDR2: LGHNA and YSLEER. CDR3 length: 16 amino acids. V lost 0 bases, J lost 2 bases, and 7 bases stayed unmatched. The CDR3 coding sequence is TGCGCCAGCAGCCAAGATCATGCGGGAGTGCCCTACGAGCAGTACTTC. Translated: CASSQDHAGVPYEQYF.

This clonotype was seen a few times. The CDR3 is CASSQRTGNYYEQYF. In nucleotides, the CDR3 is TGTGCCAGCAGCCAACGGACAGGGAATTACTACGAGCAGTACTTC. This rearrangement joins TRBV3-1 to TRBJ2-7; the match to TRBD1 covers 8 bases. V dropped 2 bases and J dropped 3; count of bases not matched to a gene: 6. The CDR3 has 15 residues. Looked up from germline, CDR1 is LGHDT and CDR2 is YNNKEL (reference sequence).

This clonotype was seen at least ten times. The rearrangement joins TRBV12-3 or TRBV12-4 to TRBJ2-2; TRBD1 aligns across 7 bases. The CDR3 extends over 15 amino acids. The V gene end was trimmed by 3 bases and the J gene end by 4 bases; junction bases not matched to a gene: 5. The CDR3 protein is CASSFGDSRTGELFF. As DNA, the CDR3 is TGTGCCAGCAGTTTCGGGGACAGCCGCACCGGGGAGCTGTTTTTT.

This chain uses TRBV29-1 with TRBJ2-5; 9 nucleotides align to TRBD1. The CDR3 is made up of 14 amino acids. The germline CDR1 and CDR2 sequences are SQVTM and ANQGSEA. V shed 5 bases and J 5 bases; nucleotides not matched to a gene: 9. The CDR3 nucleotides read TGCAGCGTTCACGGACAGGGGTCAGGGGAGACCCAGTACTTC. Residues: CSVHGQGSGETQYF.

J is TRBJ2-7 and V is TRBV29-1; 11 bases are a match to TRBD2. The CDR3 has 14 amino acids. Germline V CDR1 and CDR2: SQVTM, ANQGSEA. Trimming took 4 bases from V and 2 from J; bases not matched to a gene: 4. DNA of the CDR3: TGCAGCGTTGGAGGGACTAGCGGAGCCTACGAGCAGTACTTC. This codes for CSVGGTSGAYEQYF.

The rearrangement uses TRBV3-1 and TRBJ2-5; 12 positions match TRBD2. The V gene end was trimmed by 1 base and the J gene end by 4 bases; junction bases not matched to a gene: 7. Germline V gene lookup returns CDR1 LGHDT and CDR2 YNNKEL (reference sequence). This CDR3 is 17 amino acids long. CDR3 DNA: TGTGCCAGCAGCCAAGGTCGACTAGCGGGAGTAGGAGAGACCCAGTACTTC. Translation: CASSQGRLAGVGETQYF.